The source of this T cell receptor (beta chain) is a study of cytomegalovirus exposure and HLA in healthy donors. Findings and caveats of the study: A list of 150 or so TCR beta chains associated with cytomegalovirus was given. It was found in a later analysis that first-cohort TCR clusters tended to co-occur in the 100 to 150 validation repertoires.

A word on this clone: What it binds is unknown.

Assay used: immunoSEQ multiplex PCR; TCRdb lists only in-frame clones, some missing. The table has 150,000 to 200,000 clones, roughly nine tenths seen once; the top ten hold 6% to 8.5%. The specimen sequenced was PBMCs. This sequence originates from a man aged 25 to 45 in good health and CMV-seropositive.

Here the CDR3 DNA reads TGTGCCAGCAGCTTTCAAGGACAGGGGCCCTATGGCTACACCTTC. It codes for CASSFQGQGPYGYTF. The rearrangement joins TRBV7-9 to TRBJ1-2, with 9 bases matching TRBD1. Germline V gene lookup returns CDR1 SEHNR and CDR2 FQNEAQ (reference sequence). The CDR3 runs to 15 residues. V shed 3 bases, J shed 4 bases, and the junction held 6 bases outside the gene matches.